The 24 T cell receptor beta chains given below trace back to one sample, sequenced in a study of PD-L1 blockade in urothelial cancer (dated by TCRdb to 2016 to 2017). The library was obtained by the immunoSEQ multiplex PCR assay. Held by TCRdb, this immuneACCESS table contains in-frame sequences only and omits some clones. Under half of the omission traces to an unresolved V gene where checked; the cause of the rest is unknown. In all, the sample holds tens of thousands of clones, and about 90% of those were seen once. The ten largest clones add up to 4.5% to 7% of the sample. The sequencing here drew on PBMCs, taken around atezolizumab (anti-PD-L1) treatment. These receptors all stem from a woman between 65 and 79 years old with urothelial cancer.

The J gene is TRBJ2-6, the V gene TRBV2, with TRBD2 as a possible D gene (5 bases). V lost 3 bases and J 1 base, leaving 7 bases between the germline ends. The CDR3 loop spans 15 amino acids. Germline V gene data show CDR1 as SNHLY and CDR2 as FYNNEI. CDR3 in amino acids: CASSDEGSGANVLTF. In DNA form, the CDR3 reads TGTGCCAGCAGTGACGAGGGATCTGGGGCCAACGTCCTGACTTTC.

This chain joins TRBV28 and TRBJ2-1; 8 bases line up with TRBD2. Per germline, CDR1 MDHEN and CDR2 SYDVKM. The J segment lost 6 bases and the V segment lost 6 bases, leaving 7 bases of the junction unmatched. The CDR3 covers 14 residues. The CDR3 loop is CASRPGTRLNEQFF. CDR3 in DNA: TGTGCCAGCAGACCCGGGACTAGGCTCAATGAGCAGTTCTTC.

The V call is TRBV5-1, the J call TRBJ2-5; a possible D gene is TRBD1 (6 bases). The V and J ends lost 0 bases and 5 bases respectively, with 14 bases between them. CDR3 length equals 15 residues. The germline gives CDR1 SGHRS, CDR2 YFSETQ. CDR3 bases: TGCGCCAGCAGCTTGGACAGGGCCCAATGGGAGACCCAGTACTTC. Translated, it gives CASSLDRAQWETQYF.

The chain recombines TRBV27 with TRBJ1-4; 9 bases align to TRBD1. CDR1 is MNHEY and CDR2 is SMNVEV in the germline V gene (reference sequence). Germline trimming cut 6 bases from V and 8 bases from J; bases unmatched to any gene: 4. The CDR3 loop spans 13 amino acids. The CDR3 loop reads CASRGQGGEKLFF. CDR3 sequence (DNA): TGTGCCAGCAGGGGACAGGGCGGAGAAAAACTGTTTTTT.

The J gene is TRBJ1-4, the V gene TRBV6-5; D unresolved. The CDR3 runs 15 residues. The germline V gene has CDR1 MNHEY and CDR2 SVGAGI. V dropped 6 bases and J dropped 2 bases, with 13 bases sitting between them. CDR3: CASRPLGSTNEKLFF. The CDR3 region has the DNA TGTGCCAGCAGACCACTCGGGAGTACTAATGAAAAACTGTTTTTT.

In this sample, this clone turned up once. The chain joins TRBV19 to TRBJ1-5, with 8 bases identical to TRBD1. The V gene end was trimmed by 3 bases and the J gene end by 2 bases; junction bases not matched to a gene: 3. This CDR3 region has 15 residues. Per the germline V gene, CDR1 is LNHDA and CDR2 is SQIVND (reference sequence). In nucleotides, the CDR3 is TGTGCCAGTAGTATCGGACAGGGTGGCAATCAGCCCCAGCATTTT. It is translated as CASSIGQGGNQPQHF.

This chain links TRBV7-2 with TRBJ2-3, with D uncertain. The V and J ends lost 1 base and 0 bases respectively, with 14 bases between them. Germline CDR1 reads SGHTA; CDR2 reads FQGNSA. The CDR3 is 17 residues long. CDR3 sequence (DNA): TGTGCCAGCAGCTTAGGGCTGGTCGTGGCTAGCACAGATACGCAGTATTTT. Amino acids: CASSLGLVVASTDTQYF.

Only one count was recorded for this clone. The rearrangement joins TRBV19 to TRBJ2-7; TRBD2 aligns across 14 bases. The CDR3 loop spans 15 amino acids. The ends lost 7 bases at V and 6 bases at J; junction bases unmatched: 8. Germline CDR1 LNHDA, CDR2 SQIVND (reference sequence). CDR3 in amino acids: CASIGTSGSLGEQYF. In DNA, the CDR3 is TGTGCCAGTATAGGGACTAGCGGGAGCCTGGGCGAGCAGTACTTC.

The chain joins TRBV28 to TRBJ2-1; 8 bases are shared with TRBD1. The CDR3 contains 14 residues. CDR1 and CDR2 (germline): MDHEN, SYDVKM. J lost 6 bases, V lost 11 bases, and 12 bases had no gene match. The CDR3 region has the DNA TGTGCCGGTAGAACCAGGGGGCCAGGCAATGAGCAGTTCTTC. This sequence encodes CAGRTRGPGNEQFF.

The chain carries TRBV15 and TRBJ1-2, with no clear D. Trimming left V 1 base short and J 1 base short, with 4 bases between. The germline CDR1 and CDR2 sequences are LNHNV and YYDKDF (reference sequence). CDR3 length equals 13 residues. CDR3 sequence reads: CATSRGSNYGYTF. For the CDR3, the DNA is TGTGCCACCAGCAGAGGCAGTAACTATGGCTACACCTTC.

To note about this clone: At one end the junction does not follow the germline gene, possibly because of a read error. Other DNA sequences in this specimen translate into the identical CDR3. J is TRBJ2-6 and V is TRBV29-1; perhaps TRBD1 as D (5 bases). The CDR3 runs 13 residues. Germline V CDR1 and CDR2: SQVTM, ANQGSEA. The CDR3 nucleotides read TGCAGCGTGCTAACGGCTGGGGCCAACGTTCTGACTTTC. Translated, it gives CSVLTAGANVLTF. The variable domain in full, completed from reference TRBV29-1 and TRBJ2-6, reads SAVISQKPSRDICQRGTSLTIQCQVDSQVTMMFWYRQQPGQSLTLIATANQGSEATYESGFVIDKFPISRPNLTFSTLTVSNMSPEDSSIYLCSVLTAGANVLTFGAGSRLTVL.

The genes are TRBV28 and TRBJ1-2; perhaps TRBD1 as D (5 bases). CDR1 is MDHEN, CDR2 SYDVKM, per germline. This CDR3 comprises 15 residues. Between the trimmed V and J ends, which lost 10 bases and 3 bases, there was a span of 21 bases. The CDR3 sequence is CAIMGGGSFDYGYTF. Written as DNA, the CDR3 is TGTGCCATTATGGGGGGAGGATCCTTTGACTATGGCTACACCTTC.

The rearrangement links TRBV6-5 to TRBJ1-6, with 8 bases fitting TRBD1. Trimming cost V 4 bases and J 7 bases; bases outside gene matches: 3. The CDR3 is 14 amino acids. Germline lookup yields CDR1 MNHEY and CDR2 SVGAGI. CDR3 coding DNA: TGTGCCAGCAGTTGGACAGGGCCCAATTCACCCCTCCACTTT. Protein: CASSWTGPNSPLHF.

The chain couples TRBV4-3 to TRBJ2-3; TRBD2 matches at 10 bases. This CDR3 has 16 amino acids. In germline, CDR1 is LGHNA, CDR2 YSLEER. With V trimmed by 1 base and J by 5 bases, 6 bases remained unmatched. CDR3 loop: CASSQGTSGREDTQYF. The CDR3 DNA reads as TGCGCCAGCAGCCAAGGGACTAGCGGTAGGGAAGATACGCAGTATTTT.

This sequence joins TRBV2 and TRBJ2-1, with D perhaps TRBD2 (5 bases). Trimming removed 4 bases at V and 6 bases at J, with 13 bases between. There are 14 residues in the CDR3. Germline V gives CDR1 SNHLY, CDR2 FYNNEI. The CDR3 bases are TGTGCCAGCAGTGTGGGCCTAGCTGTCAATGAGCAGTTCTTC. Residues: CASSVGLAVNEQFF.

This CDR3 reads CASSRQGAATNEKLFF. Written as DNA, the CDR3 is TGTGCCAGCAGTAGACAGGGGGCGGCAACTAATGAAAAACTGTTTTTT. V is TRBV7-8 and J is TRBJ1-4; 10 nucleotides line up with TRBD1. Germline V CDR1 and CDR2: SGHVS, FQNEAQ. The CDR3 sequence is 16 residues long. Trimming took 6 bases from V and 0 from J; bases not matched to a gene: 4.

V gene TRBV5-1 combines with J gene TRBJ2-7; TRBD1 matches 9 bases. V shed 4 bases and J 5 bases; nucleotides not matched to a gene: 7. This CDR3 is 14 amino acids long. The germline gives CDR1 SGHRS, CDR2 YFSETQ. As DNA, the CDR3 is TGCGCCAGCAGCCTAACAGGGGGCCGAAACGAGCAGTACTTC. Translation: CASSLTGGRNEQYF. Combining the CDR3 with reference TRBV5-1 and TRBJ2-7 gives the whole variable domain KAGVTQTPRYLIKTRGQQVTLSCSPISGHRSVSWYQQTPGQGLQFLFEYFSETQRNKGNFPGRFSGRQFSNSRSEMNVSTLELGDSALYLCASSLTGGRNEQYFGPGTRLTVT.

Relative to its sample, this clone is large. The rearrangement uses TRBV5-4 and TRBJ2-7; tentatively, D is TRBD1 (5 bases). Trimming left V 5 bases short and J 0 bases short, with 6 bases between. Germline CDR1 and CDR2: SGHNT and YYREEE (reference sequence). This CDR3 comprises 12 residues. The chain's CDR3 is CASRGDSYEQYF. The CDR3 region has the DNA TGTGCCAGCAGAGGGGACTCCTACGAGCAGTACTTC.

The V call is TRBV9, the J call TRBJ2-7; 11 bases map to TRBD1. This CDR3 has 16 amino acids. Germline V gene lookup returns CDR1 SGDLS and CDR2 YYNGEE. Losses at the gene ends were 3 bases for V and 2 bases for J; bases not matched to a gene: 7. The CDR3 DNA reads TGTGCCAGCAGCGCCTCTGGACAGGGGGCCCCCTACGAGCAGTACTTC. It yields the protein CASSASGQGAPYEQYF. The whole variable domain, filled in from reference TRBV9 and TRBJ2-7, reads DSGVTQTPKHLITATGQRVTLRCSPRSGDLSVYWYQQSLDQGLQFLIQYYNGEERAKGNILERFSAQQFPDLHSELNLSSLELGDSALYFCASSASGQGAPYEQYFGPGTRLTVT.

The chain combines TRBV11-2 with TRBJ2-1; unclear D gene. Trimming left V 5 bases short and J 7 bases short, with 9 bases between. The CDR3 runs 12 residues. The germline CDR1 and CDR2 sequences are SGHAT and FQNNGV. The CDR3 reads CASSPPKNEQFF. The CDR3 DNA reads TGTGCCAGCAGCCCGCCTAAGAATGAGCAGTTCTTC.

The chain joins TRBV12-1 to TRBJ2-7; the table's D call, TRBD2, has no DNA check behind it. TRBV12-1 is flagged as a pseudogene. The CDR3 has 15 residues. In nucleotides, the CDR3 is TGTGCCAGCAGCCCCCCATGTGGGAGTAGCGACGAGCAGTACTTC. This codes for CASSPPCGSSDEQYF.

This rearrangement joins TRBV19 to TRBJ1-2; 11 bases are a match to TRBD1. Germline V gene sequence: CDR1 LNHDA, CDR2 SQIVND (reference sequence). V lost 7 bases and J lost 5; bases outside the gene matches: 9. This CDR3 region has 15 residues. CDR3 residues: CASIAPGQGEYGYTF. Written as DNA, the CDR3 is TGTGCCAGTATAGCTCCGGGACAGGGGGAGTATGGCTACACCTTC.

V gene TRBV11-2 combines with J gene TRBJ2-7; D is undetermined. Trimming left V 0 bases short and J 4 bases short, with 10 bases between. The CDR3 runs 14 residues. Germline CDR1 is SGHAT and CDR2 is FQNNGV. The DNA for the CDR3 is TGTGCCAGCAGCTTAGATCTCCTAGGATACGAGCAGTACTTC. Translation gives CASSLDLLGYEQYF.

The CDR3 sequence: CASSLTRTLSEQYF. The CDR3 region has the DNA TGTGCCAGCAGTTTAACTAGGACCCTTAGCGAGCAGTACTTC. The chain employs TRBV6-6 and TRBJ2-7; D is perhaps TRBD2 (5 bases). In germline, CDR1 is MNHNY, CDR2 SVGAGI (reference sequence). With 4 bases removed from V and 6 bases from J, the gap between germline ends came to 16 bases. The CDR3 is 14 residues long.